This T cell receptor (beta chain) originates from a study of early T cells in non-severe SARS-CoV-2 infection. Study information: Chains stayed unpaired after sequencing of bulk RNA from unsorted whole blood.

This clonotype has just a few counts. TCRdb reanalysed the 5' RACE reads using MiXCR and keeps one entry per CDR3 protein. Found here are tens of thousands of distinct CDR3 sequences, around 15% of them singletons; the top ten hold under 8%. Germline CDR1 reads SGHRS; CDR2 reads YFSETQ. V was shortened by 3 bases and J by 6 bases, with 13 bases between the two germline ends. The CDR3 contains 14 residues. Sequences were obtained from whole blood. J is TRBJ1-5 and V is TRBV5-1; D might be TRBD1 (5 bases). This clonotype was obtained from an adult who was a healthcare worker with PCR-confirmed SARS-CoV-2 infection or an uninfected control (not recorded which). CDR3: CASSSDGAGQPQHF. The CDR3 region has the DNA TGCGCCAGCAGCTCGGACGGGGCGGGTCAGCCCCAGCATTTT.